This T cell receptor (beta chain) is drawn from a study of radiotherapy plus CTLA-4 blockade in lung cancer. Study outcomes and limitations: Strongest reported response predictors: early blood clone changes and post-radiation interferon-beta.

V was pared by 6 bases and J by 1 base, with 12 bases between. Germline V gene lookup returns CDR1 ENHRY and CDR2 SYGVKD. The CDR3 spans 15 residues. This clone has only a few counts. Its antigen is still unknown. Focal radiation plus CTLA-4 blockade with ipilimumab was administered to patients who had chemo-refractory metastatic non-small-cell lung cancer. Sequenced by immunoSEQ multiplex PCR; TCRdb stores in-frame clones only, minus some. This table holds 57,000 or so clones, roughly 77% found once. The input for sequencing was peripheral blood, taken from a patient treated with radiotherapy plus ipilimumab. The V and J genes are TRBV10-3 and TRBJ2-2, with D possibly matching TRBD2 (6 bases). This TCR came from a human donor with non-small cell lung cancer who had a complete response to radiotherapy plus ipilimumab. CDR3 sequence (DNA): TGTGCCATCAGATTTAGCGGCGAGAACACCGGGGAGCTGTTTTTT. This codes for CAIRFSGENTGELFF.